This TCR beta chain was found in a study of CD8+ T cells in alopecia areata. The V end was cut by 4 bases, the J end by 6 bases, with 19 bases between. This CDR3 spans 15 amino acids. Germline-derived CDR1 and CDR2 are SQVTM and ANQGSEA. cDNA reverse transcribed from extracted RNA served as the sequencing template. The method was immunoSEQ multiplex PCR; TCRdb's version includes in-frame clones alone and lacks a portion of them. The table shows around 200,000 clones, with roughly 53% occurring only once. Treatment noted: oral pan-JAK inhibitor, 5-10 mg twice daily. This rearrangement joins TRBV29-1 to TRBJ2-1; TRBD2 is a possible D gene (5 bases). The TCR originated in a human donor with alopecia areata. Material: CD8+ T cells sorted from blood, obtained at week 24, from a patient treated with tofacitinib. The CDR3 DNA follows: TGCAGCGTTGGGGCGGGCAAGGAAGGGATCAATGAGCAGTTCTTC. Encoded protein: CSVGAGKEGINEQFF.